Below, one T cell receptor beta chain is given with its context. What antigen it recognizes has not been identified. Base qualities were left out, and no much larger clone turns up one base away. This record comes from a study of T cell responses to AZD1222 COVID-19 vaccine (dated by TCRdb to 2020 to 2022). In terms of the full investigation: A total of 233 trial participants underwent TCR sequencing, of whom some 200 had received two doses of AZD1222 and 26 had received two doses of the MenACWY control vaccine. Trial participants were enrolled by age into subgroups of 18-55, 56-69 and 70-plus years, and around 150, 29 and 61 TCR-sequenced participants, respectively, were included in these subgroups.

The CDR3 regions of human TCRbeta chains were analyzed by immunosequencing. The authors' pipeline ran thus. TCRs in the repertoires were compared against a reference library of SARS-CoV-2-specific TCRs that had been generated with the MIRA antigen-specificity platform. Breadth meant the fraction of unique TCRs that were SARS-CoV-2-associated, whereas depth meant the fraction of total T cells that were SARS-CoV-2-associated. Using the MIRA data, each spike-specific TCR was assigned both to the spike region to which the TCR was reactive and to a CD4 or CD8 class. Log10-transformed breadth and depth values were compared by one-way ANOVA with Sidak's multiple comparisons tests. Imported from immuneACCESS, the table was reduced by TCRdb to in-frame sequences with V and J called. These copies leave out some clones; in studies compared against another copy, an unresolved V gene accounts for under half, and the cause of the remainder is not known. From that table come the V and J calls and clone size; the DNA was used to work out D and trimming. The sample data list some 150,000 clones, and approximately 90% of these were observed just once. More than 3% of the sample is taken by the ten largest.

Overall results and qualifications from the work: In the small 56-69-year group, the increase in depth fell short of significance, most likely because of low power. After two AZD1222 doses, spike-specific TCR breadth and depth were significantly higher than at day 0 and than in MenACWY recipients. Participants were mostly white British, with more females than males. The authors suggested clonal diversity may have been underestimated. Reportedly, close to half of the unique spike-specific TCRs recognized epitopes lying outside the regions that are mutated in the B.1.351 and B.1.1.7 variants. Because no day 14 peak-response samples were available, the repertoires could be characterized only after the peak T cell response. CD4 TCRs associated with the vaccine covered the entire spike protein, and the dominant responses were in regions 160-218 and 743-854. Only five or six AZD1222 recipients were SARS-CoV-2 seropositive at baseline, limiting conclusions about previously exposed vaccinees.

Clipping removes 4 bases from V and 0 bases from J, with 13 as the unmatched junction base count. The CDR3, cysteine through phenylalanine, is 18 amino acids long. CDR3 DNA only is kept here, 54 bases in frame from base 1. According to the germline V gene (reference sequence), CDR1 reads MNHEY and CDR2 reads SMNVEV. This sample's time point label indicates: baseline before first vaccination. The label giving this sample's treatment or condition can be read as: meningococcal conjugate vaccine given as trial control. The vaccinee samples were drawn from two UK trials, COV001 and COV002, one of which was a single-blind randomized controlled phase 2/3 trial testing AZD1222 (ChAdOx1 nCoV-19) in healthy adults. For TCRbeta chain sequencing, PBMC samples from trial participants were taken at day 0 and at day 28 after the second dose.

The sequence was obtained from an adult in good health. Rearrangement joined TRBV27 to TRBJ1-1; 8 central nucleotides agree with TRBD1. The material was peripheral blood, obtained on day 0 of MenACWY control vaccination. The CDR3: CASSSLRGQGRMNTEAFF. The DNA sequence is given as TGTGCCAGCAGTTCCCTCCGAGGACAGGGACGAATGAACACTGAAGCTTTCTTT.